This TCR beta chain was recovered during a study of blood T cell repertoires in COVID-19. Study overall: Donors in the United States, Italy and Spain gave samples during acute or convalescent COVID-19.

Germline V gene lookup returns CDR1 SGHDT and CDR2 YYEEEE. The CDR3 sequence is 15 residues long. Trimming cost V 4 bases and J 3 bases; bases outside gene matches: 7. Study processing details: Researchers report that nucleated cell counts were estimated from reference gene primer amplification. The assay was immunoSEQ multiplex PCR, and TCRdb's table has in-frame clones only and misses some. The V and J calls and clone size are taken from that table; D and trimming were inferred from the DNA. The sample shows 350,000 to 450,000 clones, 89% of them seen only once. The chain combines TRBV5-6 with TRBJ2-5, with 9 bases matching TRBD1. Sequencing used peripheral blood. This receptor was obtained from a man aged 35-49 years with acute or convalescent COVID-19. The CDR3 loop is CASSPRTGAKETQYF. CDR3 nucleotides: TGTGCCAGCAGCCCTCGGACAGGGGCTAAAGAGACCCAGTACTTC.